This T cell receptor (beta chain) stems from a study of T cells in Graves' hyperthyroidism and ophthalmopathy. About the study: The authors collected peripheral blood at initial diagnosis, before any treatment.

The CDR3 is made up of 13 amino acids. The V gene's germline CDR1 is LGHDT and CDR2 YNNKEL (reference sequence). The V gene lost 0 bases and the J gene lost 7 bases, with 7 bases spanning the gap. TCR beta CDR3 region amplification was performed from RNA transcripts. In the first-round RT-PCR of the TCR CDR3, the HTBI primer set was used. MiXCR, applied by TCRdb to the multiplex PCR reads, yields one record per CDR3 protein. This repertoire shows 300,000 or so distinct CDR3 sequences, 18% found once; its top ten account for roughly 49%. This clonotype was detected many times. Sequencing was done on a sample of blood. This chain connects TRBV3-1 to TRBJ1-5; the D is unclear. The clonotype was recovered from a woman aged 50 to 65 with Graves' hyperthyroidism. For the CDR3, the DNA is TGTGCCAGCAGCCAAGAAGGTGGGCAGCCCCAGCATTTT. Protein product: CASSQEGGQPQHF.